This T cell receptor beta chain was documented in a study of cytomegalovirus exposure and HLA in healthy donors. General study points: As confirmed in vitro, three CMV-associated chains were specific for CMV antigens. Overall, approximately 150 TCR beta chains were annotated as cytomegalovirus-associated.

Sequencing used immunoSEQ multiplex PCR; TCRdb keeps in-frame clones, though not all of them. The repertoire holds roughly 79,000 clones, with more than 85% as singletons. Note on this clone: The antigen is unknown.

Source material: PBMCs. This sequence originates from a man between 18 and 29 years old in good health and CMV-seronegative.

CDR3 region: CASSIIGSLGEAFF. As DNA, the CDR3 is TGTGCCAGTAGTATTATCGGCAGCCTAGGAGAAGCTTTCTTT. This chain uses TRBV19 with TRBJ1-1, with D unclear. There are 14 residues in the CDR3. V shed 3 bases and J shed 8 bases, with 16 bases lying between them. Looked up from germline, CDR1 is LNHDA and CDR2 is SQIVND (reference sequence).